This TCR beta chain was found in a study of blood T cell repertoires in COVID-19. Study information: The United States, Italy and Spain provided the acute and convalescent COVID-19 samples. Sources were T cells, B-cell-depleted T cells, or PBMCs; the material itself was cDNA or gDNA.

Measured with immunoSEQ multiplex PCR; TCRdb has only the in-frame clones, and not every one. The sample lists over 600,000 clones, more than 80% occurring once. The clonotype originates from a woman between 18 and 30 years old with acute or convalescent COVID-19. The sample comprised peripheral blood.

For the CDR3, the DNA is TGTGCCAGCAGCGCTACCGGGAACACTGAAGCTTTCTTT. This codes for CASSATGNTEAFF. This chain connects TRBV14 to TRBJ1-1, with D unclear. Trimming stripped 5 bases from V and 1 base from J, with 8 bases between. Germline assignment: CDR1 SGHDN and CDR2 FVKESK. The CDR3 runs to 13 residues.